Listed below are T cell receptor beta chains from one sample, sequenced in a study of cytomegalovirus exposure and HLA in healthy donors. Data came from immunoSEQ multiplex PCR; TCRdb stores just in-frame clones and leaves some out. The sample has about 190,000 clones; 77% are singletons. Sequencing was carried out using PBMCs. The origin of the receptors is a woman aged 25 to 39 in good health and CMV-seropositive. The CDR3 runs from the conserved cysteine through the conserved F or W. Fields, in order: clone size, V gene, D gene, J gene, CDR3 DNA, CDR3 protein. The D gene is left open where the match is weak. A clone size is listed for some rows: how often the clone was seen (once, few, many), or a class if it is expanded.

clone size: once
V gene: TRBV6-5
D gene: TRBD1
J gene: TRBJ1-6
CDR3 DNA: TGTGCCAGCAGTCGCGGACAGGTTACTTCACCCCTCCACTTT
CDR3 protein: CASSRGQVTSPLHF

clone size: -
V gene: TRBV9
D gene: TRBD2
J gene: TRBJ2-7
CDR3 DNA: TGTGCCAGCAGCGCGGGGGAGGGTGCCTACGAGCAGTACTTC
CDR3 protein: CASSAGEGAYEQYF

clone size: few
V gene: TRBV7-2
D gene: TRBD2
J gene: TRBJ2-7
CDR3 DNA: TGTGCCAGCAGCCGACGACTAGCGTCGGGCGAGCAGTACTTC
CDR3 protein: CASSRRLASGEQYF

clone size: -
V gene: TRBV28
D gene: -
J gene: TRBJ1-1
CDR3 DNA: TGTGCCAGCGCCCGTCCAGGGGCTGAAGCTTTCTTT
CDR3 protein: CASARPGAEAFF

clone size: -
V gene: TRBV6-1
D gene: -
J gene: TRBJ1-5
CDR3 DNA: TGTGCCAGCAGTGACAGATATAGCAATCAGCCCCAGCATTTT
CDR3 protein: CASSDRYSNQPQHF

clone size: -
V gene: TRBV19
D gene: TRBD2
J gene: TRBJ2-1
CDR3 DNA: TGTGCCAGTAGCCCCGGAGAGGGTAGCGGGAGGAGGTACAATGAGCAGTTCTTC
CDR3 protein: CASSPGEGSGRRYNEQFF

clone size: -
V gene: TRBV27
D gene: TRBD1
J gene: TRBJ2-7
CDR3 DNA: TGTGCCAGTCAAGTTCTAGGACAGGCGCCCTACGAGCAGTACTTC
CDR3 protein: CASQVLGQAPYEQYF

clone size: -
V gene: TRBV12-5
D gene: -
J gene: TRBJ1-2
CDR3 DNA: TGTGCTAGTGGTTTGGCCGGGGGGACTAACTATGGCTACACCTTC
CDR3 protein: CASGLAGGTNYGYTF

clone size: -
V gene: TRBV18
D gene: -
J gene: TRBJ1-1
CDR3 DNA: TGTGCCAGCTCACCAACTACAGGGATCACTGAAGCTTTCTTT
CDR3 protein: CASSPTTGITEAFF

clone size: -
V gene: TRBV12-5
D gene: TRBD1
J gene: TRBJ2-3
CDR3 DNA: TGTGCTAGTGGTTTGGGACAGGGCTCGAGGGGAGATACGCAGTATTTT
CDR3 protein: CASGLGQGSRGDTQYF

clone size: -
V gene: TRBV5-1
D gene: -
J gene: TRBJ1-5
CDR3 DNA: TGCGCCAGCAGCTACTTCCAGGGGAATGAACCTAGCAATCAGCCCCAGCATTTT
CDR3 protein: CASSYFQGNEPSNQPQHF

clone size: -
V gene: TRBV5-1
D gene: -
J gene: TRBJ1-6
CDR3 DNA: TGCGCCAGCAGCCATGGACTAGACGGCTCTTCTAATTCACCCCTCCACTTT
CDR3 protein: CASSHGLDGSSNSPLHF

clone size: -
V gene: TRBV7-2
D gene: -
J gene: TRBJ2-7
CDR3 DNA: TGTGCCAGCAGCTTATATTGGGGGCATAACGAGCAGTACTTC
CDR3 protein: CASSLYWGHNEQYF

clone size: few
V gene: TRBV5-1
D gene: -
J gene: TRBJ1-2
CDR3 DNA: TGCGCCAGCAGCCCCCCACAAGGGCGGGTCAATGGCTACACCTTC
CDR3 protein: CASSPPQGRVNGYTF

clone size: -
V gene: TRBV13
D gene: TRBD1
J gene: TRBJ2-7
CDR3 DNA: TGTGCCAGCAGCTTACGGGGACAGCCCTACGAGCAGTACTTC
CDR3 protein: CASSLRGQPYEQYF

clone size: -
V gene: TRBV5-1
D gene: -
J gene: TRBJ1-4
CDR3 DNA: TGCGCCAGCAGCATAACCCGGCGGACAAACTATGAAAAACTGTTTTTT
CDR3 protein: CASSITRRTNYEKLFF

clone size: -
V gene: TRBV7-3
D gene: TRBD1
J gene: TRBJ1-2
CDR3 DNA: TGTGCCAGCAGCCTAACCGGGACAGGGGTACGCTTGACTCGTGGCTACACCTTC
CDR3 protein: CASSLTGTGVRLTRGYTF

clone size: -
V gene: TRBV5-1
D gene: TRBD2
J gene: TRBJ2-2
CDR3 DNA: TGCGCCAGCAGAATAGCGGGGATGGACACCGGGGAGCTGTTTTTT
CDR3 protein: CASRIAGMDTGELFF

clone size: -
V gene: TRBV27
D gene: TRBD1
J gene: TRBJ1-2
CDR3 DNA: TGTGCCAGCAGTTTATGGAACAGGGGCTATGGCTACACCTTC
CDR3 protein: CASSLWNRGYGYTF

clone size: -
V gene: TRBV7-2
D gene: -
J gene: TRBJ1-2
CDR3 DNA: TGTGCCAGCAGCTTAGCGCTCTCCCAGGGTACCTATGGCTACACCTTC
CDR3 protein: CASSLALSQGTYGYTF

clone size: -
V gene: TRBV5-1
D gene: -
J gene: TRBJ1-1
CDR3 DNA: TGCGCCAGCAGGGCAGGGGTTCGGAACACTGAAGCTTTCTTT
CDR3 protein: CASRAGVRNTEAFF

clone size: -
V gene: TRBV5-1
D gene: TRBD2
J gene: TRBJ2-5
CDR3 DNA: TGCGCCAGCAGCCGGGGAGGGACCGGGAGCTTGGGCCAAGAGACCCAGTACTTC
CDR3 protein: CASSRGGTGSLGQETQYF

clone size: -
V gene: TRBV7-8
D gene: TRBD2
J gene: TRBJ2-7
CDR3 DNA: TGTGCCAGCAGCTTAAGGACTAGCGCAACCTACGAGCAGTACTTC
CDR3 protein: CASSLRTSATYEQYF

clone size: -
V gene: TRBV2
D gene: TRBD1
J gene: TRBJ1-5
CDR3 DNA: TGTGCCAGCAGTGGGGCAGGGGGCGGCAATCAGCCCCAGCATTTT
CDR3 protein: CASSGAGGGNQPQHF

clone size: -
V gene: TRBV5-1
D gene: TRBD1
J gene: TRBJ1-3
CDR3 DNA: TGCGCCAGCAGCTTGGTAACAGGGGGAGAAAACACCATATATTTT
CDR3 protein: CASSLVTGGENTIYF

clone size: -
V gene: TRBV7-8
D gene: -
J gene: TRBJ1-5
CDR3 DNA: TGTGCCAGCAGCTTAGGCGGGCCTCGGCAGCCCCAGCATTTT
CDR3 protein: CASSLGGPRQPQHF

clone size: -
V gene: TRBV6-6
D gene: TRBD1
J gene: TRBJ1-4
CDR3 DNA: TGTGCCAGCAGTTACTTCCCCGGGACAGGGGAGGAAAAACTGTTTTTT
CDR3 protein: CASSYFPGTGEEKLFF

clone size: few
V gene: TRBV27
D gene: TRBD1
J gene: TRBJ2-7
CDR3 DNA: TGTGCCAGCAGCTACGGGGGGACAGGGAACGAGCAGTACTTC
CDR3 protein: CASSYGGTGNEQYF

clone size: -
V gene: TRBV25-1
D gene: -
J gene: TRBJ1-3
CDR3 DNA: TGTGCCAGCAGTGAATCGGGCAGGGGATCTGGAAACACCATATATTTT
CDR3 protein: CASSESGRGSGNTIYF

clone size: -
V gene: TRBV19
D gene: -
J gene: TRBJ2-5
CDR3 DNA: TGTGCCAGTAGCGGCAGGCCCCAAGAGACCCAGTACTTC
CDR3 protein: CASSGRPQETQYF

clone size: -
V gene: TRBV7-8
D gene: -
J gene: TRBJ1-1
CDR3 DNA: TGTGCCAGCAGCTTAGAGAACCGAGGGGGGAACACTGAAGCTTTCTTT
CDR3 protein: CASSLENRGGNTEAFF

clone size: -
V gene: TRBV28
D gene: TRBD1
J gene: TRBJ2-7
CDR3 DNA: TGTGCCAGCAGTATACCGGGGCAGGGGGTAGGCGAGCAGTACTTC
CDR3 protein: CASSIPGQGVGEQYF

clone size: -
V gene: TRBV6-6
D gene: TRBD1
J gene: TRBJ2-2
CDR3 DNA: TGTGCCAGCAGTTACGCACAGGGGGCGCCCGGGGAGCTGTTTTTT
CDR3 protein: CASSYAQGAPGELFF